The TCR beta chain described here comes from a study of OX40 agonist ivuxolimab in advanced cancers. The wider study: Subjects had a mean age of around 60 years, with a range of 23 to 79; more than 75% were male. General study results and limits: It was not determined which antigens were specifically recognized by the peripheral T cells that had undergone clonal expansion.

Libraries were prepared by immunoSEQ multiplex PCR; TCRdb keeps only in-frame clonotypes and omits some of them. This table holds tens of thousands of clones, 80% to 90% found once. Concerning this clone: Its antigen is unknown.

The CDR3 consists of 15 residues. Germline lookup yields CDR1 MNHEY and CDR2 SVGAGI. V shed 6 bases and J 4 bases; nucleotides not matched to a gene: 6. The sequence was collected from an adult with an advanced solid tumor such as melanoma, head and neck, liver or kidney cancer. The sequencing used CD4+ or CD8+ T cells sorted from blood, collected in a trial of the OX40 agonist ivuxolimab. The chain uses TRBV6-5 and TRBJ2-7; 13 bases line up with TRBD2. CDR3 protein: CASSRTSGGFYEQYF. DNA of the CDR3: TGTGCCAGCAGCCGGACTAGCGGGGGTTTTTACGAGCAGTACTTC.